This TCR beta chain was sequenced for a study of T cells after yellow fever vaccination. Details on this clonotype: Its antigen is still unknown.

Study findings and constraints: The study re-detected most primary-vaccination clones after the booster (about 95% CD4, approximately 87% CD8). A weaker but faster secondary response was observed, peaking on day 5 versus 15.

Trimming left V 3 bases short and J 3 bases short, with 11 bases between. Germline loops: CDR1 SGDLS, CDR2 YYNGEE. The CDR3 length is 14 residues. In making TCR cDNA, 5'RACE template switching added a universal primer site and UMIs to it. TCRdb re-derived calls from the 5' RACE reads in MiXCR, one entry per CDR3 protein. The table records some 400,000 distinct CDR3 sequences, 18% of them present only once. This TCR came from a man aged 18 to 29 who received the YFV17D yellow fever vaccine. Source: PBMCs, taken before the yellow fever booster vaccination. The chain carries TRBV9 and TRBJ2-3, with D uncertain. The CDR3 here is CASSARQTTDTQYF. CDR3 sequence (DNA): TGTGCCAGCAGCGCCCGTCAGACGACAGATACGCAGTATTTT.